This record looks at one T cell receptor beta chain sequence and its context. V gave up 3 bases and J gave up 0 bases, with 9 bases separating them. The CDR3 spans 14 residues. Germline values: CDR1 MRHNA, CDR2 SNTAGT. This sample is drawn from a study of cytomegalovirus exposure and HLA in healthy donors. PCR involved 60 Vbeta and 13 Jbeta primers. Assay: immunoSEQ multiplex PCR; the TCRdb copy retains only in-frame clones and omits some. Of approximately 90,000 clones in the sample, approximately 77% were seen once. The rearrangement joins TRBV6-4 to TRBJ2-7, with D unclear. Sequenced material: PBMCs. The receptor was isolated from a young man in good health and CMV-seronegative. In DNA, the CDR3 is TGTGCCAGCAGTGAAGACTCAACCTCCTACGAGCAGTACTTC. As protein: CASSEDSTSYEQYF.